This record looks at one TCR beta chain sequence and its context. The data derive from a study of blood T cell repertoires in COVID-19. Sequencing used immunoSEQ multiplex PCR; TCRdb keeps in-frame clones, though not all of them. The table includes over 25,000 clones, approximately 83% detected once. The sequence was collected from a woman in her sixties or seventies with active COVID-19. What was sequenced was peripheral blood.

In nucleotides, the CDR3 is TGTGCCAGCAGCTACCAATACACAGATACGCAGTATTTT. Amino acids: CASSYQYTDTQYF. The chain combines TRBV2 with TRBJ2-3; D is undetermined. Germline-derived CDR1 and CDR2 are SNHLY and FYNNEI. The length of the CDR3 is 13 residues. The V end was cut by 6 bases, the J end by 2 bases, with 9 bases between.